One sample yielded the 32 T cell receptor beta chains listed below, sequenced in a study of monozygotic twins with inflammatory bowel disease. Using the 5' RACE reads, TCRdb records one entry per CDR3 protein without DNA. The table for this sample gives 310,000 or so distinct CDR3 sequences. The sequenced material came from blood. These receptors originate from a human donor with ulcerative colitis or Crohn's disease, or a healthy co-twin of an affected twin (not recorded which).

The chain carries TRBV27 and TRBJ2-2. Germline V gene sequence: CDR1 MNHEY, CDR2 SMNVEV (reference sequence). This CDR3 comprises 14 residues. The CDR3 sequence is CASSRYRDTGELFF.

The rearrangement joins TRBV20-1 to TRBJ2-1; the D call of TRBD1 rests on TCRdb alone, since no DNA is present to check it. The CDR3 is 15 amino acids. Looked up from germline, CDR1 is DFQATT and CDR2 is SNEGSKA (reference sequence). The CDR3 here is CSAARDGSSYNEQFF.

This CDR3 is CASSAVTTSGSKTQYF. The chain joins TRBV6-1 to TRBJ2-5; TCRdb proposes TRBD2, but this gene call is untestable without DNA. Germline V gene data show CDR1 as MNHNS and CDR2 as SASEGT. The CDR3 is 16 residues long.

This CDR3 is CASRPPGRNYGYTF. The V call is TRBV25-1, the J call TRBJ1-2. Per germline, CDR1 MGHDK and CDR2 SYGVNS. CDR3 length: 14 amino acids.

The J gene is TRBJ2-1, the V gene TRBV7-9; without DNA, the TCRdb call of TRBD2 cannot be checked. Germline lookup yields CDR1 SEHNR and CDR2 FQNEAQ (reference sequence). This CDR3 has 15 amino acids. The CDR3 loop reads CASSQGREAYNEQFF.

The chain has TRBV28 and TRBJ1-4; with no DNA, the TCRdb D assignment of TRBD1 cannot be verified. This CDR3 comprises 15 residues. The germline V gene encodes CDR1 MDHEN and CDR2 SYDVKM. The CDR3 protein is CASSFDGGANEKLFF.

The chain recombines TRBV10-3 with TRBJ1-2; the TRBD1 assignment by TCRdb is unverifiable without DNA. CDR3 size: 13 residues. Germline CDR1 ENHRY, CDR2 SYGVKD. This chain's CDR3 is CAISPTGDYGYTF.

The rearrangement uses TRBV4-1 and TRBJ1-4; TCRdb's D gene call, TRBD1, goes unchecked for lack of DNA. The CDR3 length is 15 residues. Germline CDR1 MGHRA, CDR2 YSYEKL. The CDR3 protein is CASSLRDSEIGKLFF.

This chain connects TRBV15 to TRBJ1-5; without DNA, the TCRdb call of TRBD1 cannot be checked. Germline assignment: CDR1 LNHNV and CDR2 YYDKDF (reference sequence). This CDR3 comprises 15 residues. This chain's CDR3 is CATSKDRVTGQPQHF.

CDR3 residues: CASSFAGNTIYF. The J gene is TRBJ1-3, the V gene TRBV7-2. The CDR3 contains 12 residues. CDR1 is SGHTA and CDR2 is FQGNSA in the germline V gene.

V gene TRBV28 combines with J gene TRBJ1-2. CDR1 is MDHEN, CDR2 SYDVKM, per germline. The CDR3 has 15 residues. The chain's CDR3 is CASSDSGWQFYGYTF.

The chain carries TRBV6-5 and TRBJ1-2. Germline assignment: CDR1 MNHEY and CDR2 SVGAGI. The CDR3 runs to 16 residues. The CDR3 spells CASSYGRELAGYGYTF.

This chain joins TRBV6-5 and TRBJ2-5; lacking DNA, the TRBD2 call made by TCRdb goes unchecked. Germline CDR1 is MNHEY and CDR2 is SVGAGI. The CDR3 is 15 residues long. CDR3 in amino acids: CASSYLAGGRETQYF.

The rearrangement joins TRBV5-1 to TRBJ2-1; TCRdb proposes TRBD2, but this gene call is untestable without DNA. This CDR3 comprises 15 residues. Germline loops: CDR1 SGHRS, CDR2 YFSETQ. CDR3 region: CASSFAGGKYNEQFF. Full variable domain (rest looked up from reference TRBV5-1 and TRBJ2-1): KAGVTQTPRYLIKTRGQQVTLSCSPISGHRSVSWYQQTPGQGLQFLFEYFSETQRNKGNFPGRFSGRQFSNSRSEMNVSTLELGDSALYLCASSFAGGKYNEQFFGPGTRLTVL.

The chain links TRBV20-1 to TRBJ2-7; TCRdb calls TRBD2, which cannot be checked without DNA. Germline loops: CDR1 DFQATT, CDR2 SNEGSKA (reference sequence). CDR3 length: 14 residues. This chain's CDR3 is CSARVPGTYYEQYF.

This rearrangement joins TRBV12-3 or TRBV12-4 to TRBJ2-7; the D gene TCRdb calls, TRBD1, cannot be checked with no DNA. The CDR3 extends over 15 amino acids. CDR3 residues: CASSLGGRSSYEQYF.

V usage is TRBV2 and J usage is TRBJ2-1; TCRdb gives TRBD2 as the D gene, but with no DNA this cannot be confirmed. Germline-derived CDR1 and CDR2 are SNHLY and FYNNEI. The CDR3 loop spans 15 amino acids. CDR3: CASSEWVAGGNDQFF.

The V and J genes are TRBV7-2 and TRBJ1-5. This CDR3 spans 13 amino acids. The germline V gene encodes CDR1 SGHTA and CDR2 FQGNSA. The CDR3 region is CASATFNNQPQHF.

The genes are TRBV20-1 and TRBJ1-2; TCRdb proposes TRBD1, but this gene call is untestable without DNA. The CDR3 contains 17 residues. Germline CDR1 is DFQATT and CDR2 is SNEGSKA (reference sequence). Here the CDR3 reads CSAVNLSGTEDRYGYTF.

The chain uses TRBV7-3 and TRBJ2-6. Germline assignment: CDR1 SGHTA and CDR2 FQGTGA. The CDR3 runs 14 residues. CDR3 loop: CASSLGAGANVLTF.

The chain combines TRBV5-1 with TRBJ2-5; checking the TCRdb D call of TRBD2 is not possible without DNA. There are 16 residues in the CDR3. Germline assignment: CDR1 SGHRS and CDR2 YFSETQ. CDR3 protein: CASSLVTSGGQETQYF.

The V gene is TRBV29-1, the J gene TRBJ1-5; lacking DNA, the TRBD1 call made by TCRdb goes unchecked. CDR1 and CDR2 (germline): SQVTM, ANQGSEA. The CDR3 loop spans 13 amino acids. CDR3 amino acids: CSVIGGSNQPQHF. Based on the CDR3 plus reference TRBV29-1 and TRBJ1-5, the full variable domain is SAVISQKPSRDICQRGTSLTIQCQVDSQVTMMFWYRQQPGQSLTLIATANQGSEATYESGFVIDKFPISRPNLTFSTLTVSNMSPEDSSIYLCSVIGGSNQPQHFGDGTRLSIL.

This chain uses TRBV7-2 with TRBJ2-3. Germline loops: CDR1 SGHTA, CDR2 FQGNSA. CDR3 length: 15 residues. CDR3 in amino acids: CASSLAGLSTDTQYF.

V usage is TRBV18 and J usage is TRBJ1-6; there is no DNA to check the TCRdb D call of TRBD1. The CDR3 contains 16 residues. Germline V lookup: CDR1 KGHSH, CDR2 LQKENI. The CDR3 is CASSPTLQGYNSPLHF.

V usage is TRBV7-9 and J usage is TRBJ1-3; TCRdb indicates TRBD1, and absent DNA this call remains unverified. Germline CDR1 and CDR2: SEHNR and FQNEAQ (reference sequence). CDR3 length equals 14 residues. Here the CDR3 reads CASSSTGVGNTIYF.

The chain has TRBV7-3 and TRBJ2-3. In germline, CDR1 is SGHTA, CDR2 FQGTGA. This CDR3 is 14 amino acids long. CDR3 region: CASSLMAATDTQYF. Using reference TRBV7-3 and TRBJ2-3 for the parts outside the CDR3, the full variable domain is GAGVSQTPSNKVTEKGKYVELRCDPISGHTALYWYRQSLGQGPEFLIYFQGTGAADDSGLPNDRFFAVRPEGSVSTLKIQRTERGDSAVYLCASSLMAATDTQYFGPGTRLTVL.

The rearrangement joins TRBV20-1 to TRBJ2-7; the TRBD2 assignment by TCRdb is unverifiable without DNA. Germline lookup yields CDR1 DFQATT and CDR2 SNEGSKA (reference sequence). The CDR3 runs 13 residues. The CDR3 is CSARLAGVQEQYF.

The chain employs TRBV11-2 and TRBJ2-3; no DNA is available, so the TRBD1 call from TCRdb remains unchecked. Germline V lookup: CDR1 SGHAT, CDR2 FQNNGV. This CDR3 spans 13 amino acids. The CDR3 here is CASSWIPSDTQYF. The whole variable domain, filled in from reference TRBV11-2 and TRBJ2-3, reads EAGVAQSPRYKIIEKRQSVAFWCNPISGHATLYWYQQILGQGPKLLIQFQNNGVVDDSQLPKDRFSAERLKGVDSTLKIQPAKLEDSAVYLCASSWIPSDTQYFGPGTRLTVL.

This chain's CDR3 is CASSGGTDQPQHF. This rearrangement joins TRBV5-1 to TRBJ1-5; TCRdb designates TRBD1, a call that cannot be tested without DNA. The CDR3 consists of 13 residues. The germline V gene encodes CDR1 SGHRS and CDR2 YFSETQ.

The chain is built from TRBV9 and TRBJ1-5. CDR1 is SGDLS and CDR2 is YYNGEE in the germline V gene. The CDR3 loop spans 13 amino acids. CDR3 sequence: CASSENNGQPQHF.

The genes are TRBV28 and TRBJ1-3; the TRBD1 assignment by TCRdb is unverifiable without DNA. The CDR3 is made up of 15 amino acids. Germline CDR1 reads MDHEN; CDR2 reads SYDVKM. The CDR3 is CASSSIQGAGNTIYF.

The rearrangement joins TRBV15 to TRBJ1-2. CDR1 and CDR2 from the germline V gene are LNHNV and YYDKDF (reference sequence). This CDR3 is built from 14 residues. This CDR3 reads CATSRGGELSGYTF.